Given below is one TCR beta chain in context. What it binds is unknown. Next came a second PCR, run for 7 to 11 cycles, which used a sample-barcoded 5' primer along with a J-beta primer mix. MiXCR was run by TCRdb on the 5' RACE reads, yielding one entry per CDR3 protein. The sample includes 700,000 to 900,000 distinct CDR3 sequences, about 53% seen only once; the top ten take under 50%. Germline assignment: CDR1 SGDLS and CDR2 YYNGEE. The CDR3 covers 15 residues. The germline V and J ends were trimmed by 0 bases and 8 bases, with 17 bases remaining between them. Every sample had a minimum of 6.5 million PBMCs isolated. This sample was included in a study of blood T cells in healthy people across ages. Study-level results: Naive CD4+ cell counts and diversity both ran higher in long-lived than in aged donors.

The clonotype comes from a man older than 75 in good health. The chain is built from TRBV9 and TRBJ1-2, with D possibly matching TRBD1 (6 bases). Material for sequencing was blood. This chain's CDR3 is CASSVAQGGPGGYTF. DNA of the CDR3: TGTGCCAGCAGCGTAGCACAGGGCGGCCCCGGGGGCTACACCTTC.